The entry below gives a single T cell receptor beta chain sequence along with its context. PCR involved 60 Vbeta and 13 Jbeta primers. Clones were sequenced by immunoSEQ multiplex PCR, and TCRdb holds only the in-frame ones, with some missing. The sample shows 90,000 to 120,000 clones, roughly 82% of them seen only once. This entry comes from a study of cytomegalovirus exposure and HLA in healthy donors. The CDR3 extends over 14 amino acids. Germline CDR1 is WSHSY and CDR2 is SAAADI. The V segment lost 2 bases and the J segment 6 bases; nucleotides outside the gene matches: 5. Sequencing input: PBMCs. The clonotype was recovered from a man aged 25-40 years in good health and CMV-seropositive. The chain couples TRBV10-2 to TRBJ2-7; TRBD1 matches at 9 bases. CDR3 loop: CASSEGQGPSEQYF. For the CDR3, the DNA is TGCGCCAGCAGTGAGGGACAGGGGCCCAGCGAGCAGTACTTC.